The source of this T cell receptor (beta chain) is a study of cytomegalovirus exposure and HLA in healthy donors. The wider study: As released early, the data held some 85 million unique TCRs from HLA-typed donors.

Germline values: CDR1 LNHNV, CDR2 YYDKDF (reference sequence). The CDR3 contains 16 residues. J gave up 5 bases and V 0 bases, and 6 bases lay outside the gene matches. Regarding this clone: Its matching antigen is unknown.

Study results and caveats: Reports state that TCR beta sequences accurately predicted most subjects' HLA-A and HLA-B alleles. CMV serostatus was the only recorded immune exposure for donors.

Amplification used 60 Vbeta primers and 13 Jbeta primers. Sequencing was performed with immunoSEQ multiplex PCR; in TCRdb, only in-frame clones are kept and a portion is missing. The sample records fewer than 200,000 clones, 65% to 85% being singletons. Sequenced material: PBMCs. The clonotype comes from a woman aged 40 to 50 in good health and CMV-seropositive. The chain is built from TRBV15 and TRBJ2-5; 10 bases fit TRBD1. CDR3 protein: CATSREGGQGIETQYF. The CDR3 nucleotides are TGTGCCACCAGCAGAGAGGGGGGACAGGGGATCGAGACCCAGTACTTC. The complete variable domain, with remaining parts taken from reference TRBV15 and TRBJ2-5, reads DAMVIQNPRYQVTQFGKPVTLSCSQTLNHNVMYWYQQKSSQAPKLLFHYYDKDFNNEADTPDNFQSRRPNTSFCFLDIRSPGLGDTAMYLCATSREGGQGIETQYFGPGTRLLVL.